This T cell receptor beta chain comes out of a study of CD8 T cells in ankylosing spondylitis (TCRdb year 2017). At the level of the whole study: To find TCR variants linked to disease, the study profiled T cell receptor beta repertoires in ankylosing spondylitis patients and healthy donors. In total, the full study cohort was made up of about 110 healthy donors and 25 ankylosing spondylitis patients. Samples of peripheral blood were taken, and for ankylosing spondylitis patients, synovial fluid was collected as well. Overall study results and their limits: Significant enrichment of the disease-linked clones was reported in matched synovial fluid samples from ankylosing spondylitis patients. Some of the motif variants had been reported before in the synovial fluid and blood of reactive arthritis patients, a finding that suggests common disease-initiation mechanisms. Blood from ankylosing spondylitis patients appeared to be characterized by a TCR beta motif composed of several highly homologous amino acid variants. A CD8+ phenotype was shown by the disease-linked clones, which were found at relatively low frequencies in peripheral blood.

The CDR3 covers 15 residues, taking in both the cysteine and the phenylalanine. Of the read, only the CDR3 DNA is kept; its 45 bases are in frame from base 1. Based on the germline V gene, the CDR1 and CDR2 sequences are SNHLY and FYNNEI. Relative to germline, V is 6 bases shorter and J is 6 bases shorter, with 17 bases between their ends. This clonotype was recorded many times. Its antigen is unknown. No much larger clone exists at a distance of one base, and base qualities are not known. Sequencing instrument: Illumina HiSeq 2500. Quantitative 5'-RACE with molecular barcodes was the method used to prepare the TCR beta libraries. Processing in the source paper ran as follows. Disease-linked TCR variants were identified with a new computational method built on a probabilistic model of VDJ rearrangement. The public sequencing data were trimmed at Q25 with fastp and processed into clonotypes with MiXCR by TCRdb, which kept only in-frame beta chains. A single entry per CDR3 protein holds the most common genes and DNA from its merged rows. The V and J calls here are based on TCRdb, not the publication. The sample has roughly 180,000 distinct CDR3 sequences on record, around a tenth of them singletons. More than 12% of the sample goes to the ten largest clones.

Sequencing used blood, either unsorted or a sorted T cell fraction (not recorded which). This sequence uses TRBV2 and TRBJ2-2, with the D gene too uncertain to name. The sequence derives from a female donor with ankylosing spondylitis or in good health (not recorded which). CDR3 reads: CASRPIVARSGELFF. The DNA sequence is TGTGCCAGCAGGCCCATTGTGGCTAGGTCCGGGGAGCTGTTTTTT. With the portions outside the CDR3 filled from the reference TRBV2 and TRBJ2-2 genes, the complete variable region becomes EPEVTQTPSHQVTQMGQEVILRCVPISNHLYFYWYRQILGQKVEFLVSFYNNEISEKSEIFDDQFSVERPDGSNFTLKIRSTKLEDSAMYFCASRPIVARSGELFFGEGSRLTVL.